This entry is about one T cell receptor beta chain. In this sample, this clone turned up once. No antigen is known for it. No much larger clone exists at a distance of one base, and base qualities are not known. These data are taken from a study of cytomegalovirus exposure and HLA in healthy donors (dated by TCRdb to between 2016 and 2019). For the study in its entirety: In an earlier analysis of some 610 of the donors, 250 to 350 Gb of sequence data and about 110 million unique TCR beta sequences from 150 million to 200 million T cells were reported. High-throughput TCR immunosequencing, statistical association of individual TCRs with disease status, and machine learning were combined to predict cytomegalovirus infection status. Donor age, sex, ethnicity and CMV serostatus were compiled alongside the repertoire data. The number of donors typed differed by locus, with about 620-630 for A, B, C, DRB1 and DQB1, about 500 for DQA1, 600 to 610 for DPA1, and approximately 470 for DPB1. HLA typing included class I and class II loci at four-digit resolution. The study was designed to test whether signatures of past pathogen exposure could be identified by cataloging public T cell receptors. Besides the first cohort of roughly 660 subjects, a separate validation cohort made up of over a hundred different subjects was used. To decide whether each TCR beta V gene segment behaved as functional or pseudogenic, an earlier analysis of some 580 of the donors relied on high-throughput TCR beta sequencing. Every discovery cohort repertoire had been produced on one sequencing platform. The genetic ancestry cluster associated with self-reported Caucasian donors included 65% to 90% of the 300 to 450 genotyped donors. Roughly 300 gigabases of sequencing data and roughly 80 million unique TCR sequences made up an early release that covered some 640 HLA-typed donors. Across under 500 genotyped donors of the cohort, an average of approximately 240,000 unique TCR beta nucleotide sequences per donor were sequenced, and around 20% of those sequences were non-productive. Four or five DR-DQ haplotypes were handled as single units for association and clustering because linkage in the cohort was strong. Rather than drawing on any new phenotypic data, the later analysis identified candidate immune exposures from TCR beta sequences and the way those sequences occurred across donors. A later genetic analysis took genome-wide SNP genotypes for about 55% of the 666 donors and used that subset as a discovery cohort. To study patterns of TCR occurrence, a later analysis re-analyzed previously published TCR beta repertoires from under 750 donors and added high-resolution HLA genotyping. Using immunosequencing, the study profiled T cell repertoires from fewer than 700 subjects and related those repertoires to cytomegalovirus serostatus. The study at large found these results: Linkage disequilibrium might explain the correlated functional status among segregating V segments, but an unknown experimental factor could not be ruled out. The sequencing pipeline was judged likely to have produced a cluster of highly shared sequence variants as a technical artifact. Most TCR sequences were observed very rarely across donors, whereas some public TCRs were present in many individuals. A later genetic analysis reported fewer N-insertions in productive TCRs among donors in an Asian-associated ancestry cluster than the roughly 650-donor mean. The earlier analysis of some 540 of the donors excluded 15 to 20 rarely observed V segments, including chromosome 9 orphons, because counts were too low. A further reported finding was that TCR beta sequences accurately predicted the HLA-A and HLA-B alleles for most subjects in the first cohort. In an earlier analysis of approximately 590 of the donors, most TCR beta V segments appeared in productive rearrangements about 87% or about 30% of the time, broadly matching IMGT annotations. According to a later analysis, most CMV-associated TCR beta chains appeared to be HLA-restricted, and the HLA associations seemed to be driven largely by CMV exposure. Specific HLA alleles were associated with 15,000 to 20,000 TCR beta sequences at a false discovery rate of 0.05 in a later analysis. According to a later analysis, TCR association rates differed among HLA loci, with DRB1 alleles showing the most associated TCRs and HLA-C alleles showing the fewest. Assigning TCR associations to individual alleles was difficult when HLA alleles, especially DR and DQ, strongly co-occurred. An association between a missense DCLRE1C variant and V-gene and J-gene trimming of TCR beta chains was found in a later genetic analysis and replicated in an independent cohort. Cytomegalovirus status was reported to be diagnosed by the classifier with high specificity and sensitivity in both the original and validation cohorts. According to the authors, the approach could potentially be generalized to other disease states and immunological phenotypes. Some IMGT-functional V segments, including TRBV6-2 and TRBV6-3, could not be told apart with the 87-base-pair reads, so those segments were excluded. A few of the identified cytomegalovirus-associated TCR beta chains were confirmed in vitro to be specific for cytomegalovirus antigens. In a later analysis, several top co-occurrence clusters were reported to appear linked to parvovirus B19, influenza, CMV and Epstein-Barr virus. In a later analysis, HLA-associated TCR beta chains showed more clonal expansion and lower generation probabilities than non-associated chains that were equally common. Immune exposure information for the cohort was limited to CMV serostatus. HLA typing was unavailable for some donors at each locus, so association tests used only the typed subset. Presence/absence analyses assumed roughly uniform sequencing depth across donors, an assumption that may not hold. This cohort had only TCR beta chains sequenced, and the lack of alpha or paired-chain data limited which features could be detected. The study gave a list of roughly 150 TCR beta chains associated with cytomegalovirus.

The receptor library was made with the immunoSEQ multiplex PCR assay. For the multiplex PCR, a mixture combining 60 forward primers for TCR Vbeta segments and 13 reverse primers for TCR Jbeta segments was used. The CDR3 region of rearranged TCR beta genes was amplified from genomic DNA by a multiplex PCR assay. The amplified TCR beta libraries were sequenced on the Illumina HiSeq System as 87-base-pair reads. The study's processing was this. Across the roughly 640 repertoires, a later analysis counted 80 million or so unique TCR beta chains, about 10 million of which were shared by at least two donors. Raw reads were error-corrected and collapsed into unique sequences with a nearest-neighbor algorithm that merged closely related sequences to remove PCR and sequencing errors. V, D and J gene segments were assigned by aligning CDR3 sequences to IMGT reference sequences. Each retained sequence needed at least a six-nucleotide match to both a V gene segment and a J gene segment. Rearrangements were classified as productive when the CDR3 lacked stop codons and remained in frame with V and J, and all other rearrangements were classified as non-productive. CDR3 was defined by IMGT convention, running from the second conserved V-encoded cysteine to the conserved J-encoded phenylalanine. Sequences without an unambiguous match to a single V gene segment were excluded from the earlier analysis of over 500 of the donors. An earlier analysis of fewer than 650 of the donors classified V segments as functional when productive rearrangements were above 56.7% and as segregating when the standard deviation between donors was above 5%. To diagnose cytomegalovirus status from the catalog of TCR beta chain sequences, a statistical classification framework was built. A later analysis assigned V and J genes by comparing TCR nucleotide sequences with IMGT/GENE-DB human TR gene sequences. A later analysis assigned CDR3 sequences and most-parsimonious VDJ recombination scenarios with the TCRdist pipeline. A later analysis defined each TCR beta chain by its CDR3 amino acid sequence plus V-gene family, and excluded reads lacking a unique V-gene family. To address suspected cross-contamination and a sequencing artifact, a later analysis removed a few hundred highly shared, low-generation-probability nucleotide sequences. For each public chain, a later analysis derived a clonal expansion index from normalized ranks of inferred template counts within each repertoire. Generation probabilities in a later analysis came from a VDJ recombination model fitted to out-of-frame rearrangements, and those results were checked against IGoR. Hypergeometric tests were used in a later analysis to score TCR-TCR, TCR-HLA and TCR-CMV co-occurrence, with a repertoire-size bias correction applied to the TCR pairs. False discovery rates were estimated in a later analysis by permuting HLA or CMV assignments 20 times. In a later analysis, co-occurring TCRs were grouped with DBSCAN, and TCRdist sequence similarity was added when clustering was performed within HLA-allele-positive subsets. For co-occurrence clustering, repertoires with fewer than 30,000 or more than 120,000 public chains were excluded, along with four or five repertoires with anomalous nucleotide sharing. In TCRdb, the immuneACCESS table is reduced to in-frame sequences with V and J assigned. These tables do not hold every clone; where another copy was compared, an unresolved V gene accounts for under half, and the others remain unexplained. V, J and clone size derive from that table, while D and trimming were established from the DNA sequence. For this sample there are approximately 250,000 clones; more than 70% appear just once. The ten largest clonotypes hold around 0.44% of the sample.

According to the germline V gene (reference sequence), CDR1 reads MNHEY and CDR2 reads SMNVEV. The V and J ends are trimmed by 2 bases and 11 bases, leaving 12 bases between them. The CDR3, cysteine through phenylalanine, is 12 amino acids long. The sequence is cut down to CDR3 DNA, 36 bases in frame from base 1. The cohort comprised more than 550 healthy bone marrow donors. At the time of sampling, every cohort member was nominally healthy, though immune exposures that went unrecorded were likely present. The donor was CMV seronegative and belonged to the group of 350 or so seronegative cohort members. Each donor provided a peripheral blood sample, and peripheral blood mononuclear cells were used for TCR beta sequencing. Genomic DNA extraction from the blood cell samples was performed with the Qiagen DNeasy Blood Extraction Kit.

The sample taken for sequencing was PBMCs. The chain joins TRBV27 to TRBJ1-1; a tentative D call is TRBD1 (6 bases match). This TCR derives from a boy aged 5-17 years in good health and CMV-seronegative. The CDR3 protein: CASSLVGGAAFF. The nucleotide sequence is given as TGTGCCAGCAGTTTAGTTGGGGGCGCGGCTTTCTTT.